This entry lists 22 T cell receptor beta chains sequenced from one sample in a study of T cell responses to AZD1222 COVID-19 vaccine. The assay was immunoSEQ multiplex PCR, and TCRdb's table has in-frame clones only and misses some. The sample lists 180,000 or so clones; around 94% were seen once. The material sequenced was peripheral blood, taken on day 0 of AZD1222 vaccination. Source of these receptors: an adult in good health.

This chain uses TRBV27 with TRBJ1-5, with D possibly being TRBD1 (6 bases). There are 16 residues in the CDR3. CDR1 MNHEY and CDR2 SMNVEV come from the germline V gene (reference sequence). V lost 5 bases to trimming and J lost 2 bases, with 16 bases between them. CDR3 bases: TGTGCCAGCAGTCACTCTCAGGGGTCGGGCAATCAGCCCCAGCATTTT. It codes for CASSHSQGSGNQPQHF.

In this sample, this clone turned up once. The chain links TRBV7-2 to TRBJ1-5, with D perhaps matching TRBD1 (6 bases). V lost 2 bases and J lost 6, with 11 bases in between. The germline CDR1 and CDR2 sequences are SGHTA and FQGNSA. The CDR3 loop spans 14 amino acids. As DNA, the CDR3 is TGTGCCAGCAGCTTAAGGGGGGCAGGTCAGCCCCAGCATTTT. This codes for CASSLRGAGQPQHF.

This chain connects TRBV27 to TRBJ2-1, with 8 bases lining up with TRBD2. Looked up from germline, CDR1 is MNHEY and CDR2 is SMNVEV (reference sequence). After removal of 6 bases from V and 10 bases from J, the junction contained 8 bases not matched to a gene. The CDR3 is 13 amino acids. The CDR3 bases are TGTGCCAGCAGATTGGCGGGAGGTTGGGAGCAGTTCTTC. This encodes CASRLAGGWEQFF.

CDR3 residues: CASGQGVDEQFF. Here the CDR3 DNA reads TGTGCCAGTGGACAGGGGGTAGATGAGCAGTTCTTC. The rearrangement links TRBV28 to TRBJ2-1, with 10 bases lining up with TRBD1. Germline CDR1 MDHEN, CDR2 SYDVKM. The length of the CDR3 is 12 residues. Trimming at V came to 9 bases and at J to 8 bases, leaving 4 bases not matched to a gene.

The chain joins TRBV30 to TRBJ2-1, with D uncertain. Germline-derived CDR1 and CDR2 are GTSNPN and SVGIG (reference sequence). Trimming stripped 4 bases from V and 8 bases from J, with 15 bases between. The CDR3 runs 13 residues. CDR3 coding DNA: TGTGCCTGGACCCTCGGGCGGTGGGATGAGCAGTTCTTC. Translation gives CAWTLGRWDEQFF.

The rearrangement links TRBV10-3 to TRBJ1-1; 7 bases match TRBD1. This CDR3 comprises 14 residues. V lost 6 bases and J lost 1; bases outside the gene matches: 5. CDR1 ENHRY and CDR2 SYGVKD come from the germline V gene. Here the CDR3 reads CAISSGQKNTEAFF. For the CDR3, the DNA is TGTGCCATCAGCTCGGGACAGAAGAACACTGAAGCTTTCTTT.

The V call is TRBV11-3, the J call TRBJ2-5; D uncertain. The V end lost 5 bases, the J end lost 4 bases, and 8 bases lay between the germline ends. The CDR3 is made up of 12 amino acids. Germline V gene data show CDR1 as SGHNT and CDR2 as YENEEA. In DNA form, the CDR3 reads TGTGCCAGCAGCAGGGAAGGAGAGACCCAGTACTTC. The encoded protein is CASSREGETQYF.

The V gene is TRBV5-1, the J gene TRBJ1-2; D is undetermined. CDR1 and CDR2 (germline): SGHRS, YFSETQ. CDR3 size: 15 residues. The V and J ends lost 5 bases and 0 bases respectively, with 14 bases between them. The CDR3 DNA follows: TGCGCCAGCAGGGTCGACCGTTGGGCTAACTATGGCTACACCTTC. Its protein product is CASRVDRWANYGYTF.

The genes are TRBV7-8 and TRBJ1-5, with a possible D match to TRBD1 (5 bases). V dropped 7 bases and J dropped 7 bases, with 11 bases sitting between them. The length of the CDR3 is 12 residues. In germline, CDR1 is SGHVS, CDR2 FQNEAQ. Written as DNA, the CDR3 is TGTGCCAGCACACAGGTGGGGCAGCCCCAGCATTTT. Translated, it gives CASTQVGQPQHF.

DNA of the CDR3: TGCAGTGTAGGGGGCAATGGCTACACCTTC. It translates to CSVGGNGYTF. The genes are TRBV20-1 and TRBJ1-2, with 7 positions matching TRBD1. The V gene's germline CDR1 is DFQATT and CDR2 SNEGSKA (reference sequence). This CDR3 comprises 10 residues. V gave up 7 bases and J gave up 6 bases; unmatched junction bases: 2.

The gene calls are TRBV7-8 and TRBJ2-7; 7 bases line up with TRBD2. Germline V gene data show CDR1 as SGHVS and CDR2 as FQNEAQ. The CDR3 contains 14 residues. V gave up 1 base and J gave up 2 bases; unmatched junction bases: 2. CDR3 sequence reads: CASSLEAGPYEQYF. CDR3 coding DNA: TGTGCCAGCAGCTTAGAAGCGGGACCCTACGAGCAGTACTTC.

The rearrangement joins TRBV7-8 to TRBJ2-3; D possibly corresponds to TRBD2 (5 bases). Trimming shortened V by 5 bases and J by 2 bases, and 11 bases separated the two germline ends. The V gene's germline CDR1 is SGHVS and CDR2 FQNEAQ. The CDR3 spans 14 residues. CDR3 nucleotide sequence: TGTGCCAGCAGCCCCCAACGGGACACAGATACGCAGTATTTT. It is translated as CASSPQRDTDTQYF.

The J gene is TRBJ1-5, the V gene TRBV29-1, with TRBD1 as a possible D gene (5 bases). The CDR3 consists of 13 residues. V lost 4 bases to trimming and J lost 4 bases, with 11 bases between them. Germline loops: CDR1 SQVTM, CDR2 ANQGSEA. For the CDR3, the DNA is TGCAGCGTTGTCCCGTCAGGGAATCAGCCCCAGCATTTT. This sequence encodes CSVVPSGNQPQHF.

This clone was seen a single time. The rearrangement links TRBV28 to TRBJ2-7, with D unclear. The germline V gene encodes CDR1 MDHEN and CDR2 SYDVKM. Trimming left V 3 bases short and J 3 bases short, with 18 bases between. The CDR3 is 16 residues long. Here the CDR3 reads CASSFQSRRIFYEQYF. CDR3 coding DNA: TGTGCCAGCAGTTTTCAGAGCCGCAGGATTTTCTACGAGCAGTACTTC.

The chain recombines TRBV12-3 or TRBV12-4 with TRBJ1-1, with D unclear. Deletions cut 3 bases from V and 7 bases from J, with 12 bases between. The CDR3 sequence is 13 residues long. This chain's CDR3 is CASSFRGRHEAFF. In nucleotides, the CDR3 is TGTGCCAGCAGTTTCCGGGGTAGGCATGAAGCTTTCTTT.

The J gene is TRBJ1-1, the V gene TRBV19; 8 bases are shared with TRBD1. Germline lookup yields CDR1 LNHDA and CDR2 SQIVND (reference sequence). The V segment lost 5 bases and the J segment 0 bases; nucleotides outside the gene matches: 5. The CDR3 is 15 amino acids. CDR3 in DNA: TGTGCCAGTAGTGTGCCAGGGGGCATGAACACTGAAGCTTTCTTT. Translated: CASSVPGGMNTEAFF.

This chain connects TRBV9 to TRBJ2-7, with D perhaps matching TRBD2 (6 bases). The CDR3 extends over 14 amino acids. V was cut by 0 bases and J by 3 bases, with 10 bases left in between. Germline V CDR1 and CDR2: SGDLS, YYNGEE. The CDR3 loop is CASSVGGENYEQYF. CDR3 DNA: TGTGCCAGCAGCGTAGGGGGGGAGAACTACGAGCAGTACTTC.

The chain links TRBV7-9 to TRBJ2-5; TRBD2 agrees at 12 bases. Losses at the gene ends were 1 base for V and 1 base for J; bases not matched to a gene: 1. Germline CDR1 reads SEHNR; CDR2 reads FQNEAQ (reference sequence). The CDR3 totals 16 residues. The CDR3 coding sequence is TGTGCCAGCAGCTTAGGACTAGCGGGAGCCCAAGAGACCCAGTACTTC. It yields the protein CASSLGLAGAQETQYF.

This clone has only one observation. In nucleotides, the CDR3 is TGTGCCACCTGGGGGACAGGGGACAATGAGCAGTTCTTC. Its translation is CATWGTGDNEQFF. V and J are TRBV19 and TRBJ2-1, with 10 positions matching TRBD1. Germline V lookup: CDR1 LNHDA, CDR2 SQIVND (reference sequence). The V segment lost 10 bases and the J segment 5 bases; nucleotides outside the gene matches: 5. CDR3 length: 13 residues. The entire variable domain, with the rest obtained from reference TRBV19 and TRBJ2-1, is as follows: DGGITQSPKYLFRKEGQNVTLSCEQNLNHDAMYWYRQDPGQGLRLIYYSQIVNDFQKGDIAEGYSVSREKKESFPLTVTSAQKNPTAFYLCATWGTGDNEQFFGPGTRLTVL.

The gene calls are TRBV30 and TRBJ1-2; D is unresolved. V gave up 4 bases and J gave up 12 bases, with 15 bases separating them. From germline, CDR1 is GTSNPN and CDR2 SVGIG (reference sequence). The CDR3 consists of 11 residues. This CDR3 is CAWKRVATHTF. The CDR3 DNA reads TGTGCCTGGAAAAGGGTTGCGACCCACACCTTC. Drawing the rest from reference TRBV30 and TRBJ1-2, the complete variable domain is SQTIHQWPATLVQPVGSPLSLECTVEGTSNPNLYWYRQAAGRGLQLLFYSVGIGQISSEVPQNLSASRPQDRQFILSSKKLLLSDSGFYLCAWKRVATHTFGSGTRLTVV.

The CDR3 region has the DNA TGTGCCAGCAGCCAATCGGGGAGGAAAAGTGAAAAACTGTTTTTT. This sequence encodes CASSQSGRKSEKLFF. The chain uses TRBV14 and TRBJ1-4; D gene unclear. CDR1 is SGHDN, CDR2 FVKESK, per germline. V lost 2 bases to trimming and J lost 7 bases, with 14 bases between them. There are 15 residues in the CDR3.

The J gene is TRBJ2-1, the V gene TRBV5-1; 15 bases align to TRBD2. The CDR3 covers 18 residues. The germline gives CDR1 SGHRS, CDR2 YFSETQ. The J segment lost 7 bases and the V segment lost 0 bases, leaving 8 bases of the junction unmatched. CDR3 nucleotide sequence: TGCGCCAGCAGCTTGGTCCCGACCGGGACTAGCGGGAGGAATGAGCAGTTCTTC. Protein product: CASSLVPTGTSGRNEQFF.